This entry is about one TCR beta chain. Its antigen is unknown. Per-base quality was not reported, and no clone a single base away is much larger than it. The data are from a study of OX40 agonist ivuxolimab in advanced cancers. Regarding the research as a whole: The costimulatory receptor OX40 (CD134) was targeted by ivuxolimab, a fully human IgG2 agonistic monoclonal antibody. Partial responses were achieved by three dose-escalation patients, of whom one had hepatocellular carcinoma and two had cutaneous melanoma. In the dose-escalation cohort, roughly 80% of patients were male, and the mean age was approximately 64 years, with a range of roughly 20 to 80. Patients were allowed to have had prior anti-PD-1, anti-PD-L1 or anti-CTLA-4 therapy, and roughly 40% of the dose-escalation patients had been treated with checkpoint inhibitors. Intravenous ivuxolimab was administered to patients every 2 weeks at six dose levels: 0.01, 0.1, 0.3, 1.5, 3 and 10 mg/kg. Of the 50 to 55 dose-escalation patients, hepatocellular carcinoma was present in about 20, melanoma in roughly 15, renal cell carcinoma in 9 and head and neck cancer in 9. The paper describes the monotherapy dose-escalation part (N of about 47 patients) of the phase I trial of ivuxolimab. Peripheral TCRbeta sequencing was intended to test whether TCR sequence diversity was altered and clonal T-cell expansion was caused by ivuxolimab.

Genomic DNA was isolated from the sorted cells so that the TCRbeta CDR3 region could be sequenced. The immunoSEQ Assay was used to sequence the TCRbeta CDR3 regions. This immuneACCESS table, as held by TCRdb, lists in-frame sequences with V and J called but not all clones. Of the missing ones, under half trace to an unresolved V gene in checked studies; the others have no known cause. The sample data list about 36,000 clones, and approximately 90% of these were observed just once. Clones ranked in the top ten supply around 13% of the sample. The investigation overall reported the following: Which antigens the clonally expanded peripheral T cells were specific for was not determined. At doses of 0.1 to 3.0 mg/kg, clonal expansion of both CD4+ and CD8+ T cells in blood was seen between baseline and week 6. On average, CD8+ T cells showed more expanded clones than CD4+ T cells after ivuxolimab. In the 0.1-3.0 mg/kg groups, partial responders were among the patients with the lowest normalized peripheral clonal expansion, particularly in CD8+ T cells. Low levels of normalized T-cell clonal expansion were also seen in some nonresponding patients.

Patients with a history of autoimmune disease or receiving systemic immunosuppression were excluded from the trial. In every dose cohort, peripheral blood was drawn for TCR sequencing at baseline, cycle 4 day 1, and cycle 7 day 1. Samples were obtained from an open-label, multicenter, first-in-human phase I dose-escalation trial of ivuxolimab. Adults with locally advanced or metastatic melanoma, renal cell carcinoma, hepatocellular carcinoma or head and neck squamous cell carcinoma were enrolled in the trial. Before TCR sequencing, CD4+ and CD8+ T cells were separately sorted from peripheral blood. This sequence was found in an adult with an advanced solid tumor such as melanoma, head and neck, liver or kidney cancer. This material consisted of CD4+ or CD8+ T cells sorted from blood, taken in a trial of the OX40 agonist ivuxolimab.

This receptor carries the CDR3 CASSIRPGQGFAYEQYF. The DNA is as follows: TGTGCCAGTAGTATCAGACCGGGACAGGGTTTTGCCTACGAGCAGTACTTC. Recombination linked TRBV19 to TRBJ2-7, and TRBD1 aligns with 9 junction nucleotides. Its CDR3 holds 17 amino acids, cysteine through phenylalanine. Only the CDR3 portion is preserved as DNA: 51 bases, with reading frame beginning at the first base. Via the germline V gene (reference sequence), CDR1 is LNHDA and CDR2 SQIVND. Trimming takes 3 bases off V and 2 bases off J; junction bases not matched to a gene: 11.